This TCR beta chain was captured in a study of early T cells in non-severe SARS-CoV-2 infection (dated by TCRdb to the early 2020s). With regard to the full study: Because TCR sequencing relied on bulk RNA taken from unsorted whole blood, pairing of alpha and beta chains was not possible.

V is trimmed back by 6 bases and J by 3 bases, and the junction contains 7 bases that no gene match accounts for. Taken from cysteine to phenylalanine, the CDR3 has 15 residues. Left in the record is the CDR3 DNA by itself, 45 bases read in frame from the first base. Many counts were recorded for this clonotype. There is no known antigen for this receptor. Base qualities are not recorded, but no much larger clone differs from it by a single base. The receptor library was made with 5' RACE. The run used a NextSeq 500. In the TCR library protocol, unique molecular identifiers were attached to individual cDNA molecules to correct for PCR bias and sequencing error. Both TCR alpha and beta chains were sequenced, and tight co-correlation was observed between alpha and beta sequence abundances in each sample. The study's own analysis went as follows. Decombinator V4 was used to annotate the V gene, J gene and CDR3 of the TCR sequences. Expanded TCRs were defined as changing significantly between any two time points under a Poisson model with p below 0.0001. TCR abundances were normalised to the total number of TCRs sequenced in each sample and reported as counts per million. MAIT TCRs were defined by TRAV1-2 paired with TRAJ12, TRAJ20 or TRAJ33, and iNKT TCRs by TRAV10 paired with TRAJ18. VDJdb, accessed on 1 November 2021, was searched for TCRs annotated for CMV, EBV and SARS-CoV-2, and TCRs annotated for more than one antigen were excluded. TCRdb handled the public reads itself, with Q25 trimming in fastp and clone calling in MiXCR, and kept productive beta chains. Identical CDR3 proteins give one entry, which carries the most common genes and DNA. The V and J calls were not made by the authors but by TCRdb's processing. This sample comprises about 26,000 distinct CDR3 sequences, roughly 4.4% of them detected only once. The ten largest clones capture about an eighth of the sample.

General conclusions and limits of the study: VDJdb matching was skewed toward anti-spike CD8 responses and likely underestimated virus-specific expansions, missing private and CD4 specificities.

The study was a case-control design nested within a healthcare worker cohort in London, UK, with weekly nasopharyngeal swab PCR tests and blood sampling. Between 23 and 31 March 2020, the week of the UK lockdown, healthcare workers were enrolled and then followed up weekly for as long as 16 weeks. The clonotype comes from an adult who was a healthcare worker with PCR-confirmed SARS-CoV-2 infection or an uninfected control (not recorded which). The sequence is built from TRBV23-1 and TRBJ2-1, with 8 bases aligning to TRBD1. TRBV23-1 carries the ORF label, with uncertain function. Input material: whole blood. The CDR3 corresponds to CASRRDRNFYNEQFF. The DNA sequence is as follows: TGCGCCAGCAGAAGGGACAGGAATTTCTACAATGAGCAGTTCTTC.